This T cell receptor beta chain was profiled in a study of blood T cell repertoires in COVID-19 (dated by TCRdb to 2018 to 2021). Background for the entire study: Samples from collaborators originated in the United States, Italy and Spain and spanned both the acute and convalescent phases of COVID-19. The prospective study material was composed of cDNA or gDNA derived from T cells, B-cell-depleted T cells, or PBMCs. Deeply sampled blood TCRbeta repertoires from subjects exposed to, actively infected with, or recovered from COVID-19 were included in the dataset. The repertoires were released in a freely available public database meant as a resource for research on the immune response to SARS-CoV-2. Samples came from the ongoing ImmuneRACE study (first 160 participants) plus 1,254 subjects from 6 global collaborators. The sample metadata nearly always contained a de-identified subject ID, COVID-19 status, age in years and sex. Where available, HLA class I and class II types were taken from metadata supplied by the sample provider and were not determined by assay-based typing.

TCRbeta CDR3 regions were amplified from genomic DNA by means of the immunoSEQ Assay, a bias-controlled multiplex PCR. In the source study's methods: The number of nucleated cells in each sample was estimated from the amplification of reference gene primers within the assay. To quantify the absolute abundance of each unique TCRbeta CDR3 rearrangement, sequence reads were collapsed and filtered. For each sample, productive Simpson clonality was calculated by taking the square root of Simpson's diversity index across productive rearrangements. Sourced from immuneACCESS, this table was stored by TCRdb with only in-frame sequences that have V and J called. A share of the clones is absent; for the studies checked, an unresolved V gene accounts for under half, and the remainder has no known explanation. V and J calls and clone size are given by that table; D and trimming were obtained from the DNA. In all, the sample holds 100,000 or so clones, and 91% of those were seen once. Together, the top ten hold less than 2.5% of the sample.

Each collaborating institution followed its own protocols to collect whole blood in K2EDTA tubes. For TCRbeta analysis, collaborators shipped samples in one of three forms: frozen whole blood, isolated PBMCs, or DNA extracted from either of those sample types. The research as a whole found: Clinical and demographic metadata were provided uncurated, with the amount varying by source and participant.

V is reduced by 2 bases and J by 6 bases, leaving a spacing of 10 bases between them. The CDR3 measures 13 amino acids from cysteine to phenylalanine. Only the CDR3 region is kept as DNA, spanning 39 bases read in frame from base 1. CDR1 SGHVS and CDR2 FQNEAQ are derived from the germline V gene. Points on this clone: The target of this receptor is not known. One base away there is no much larger clone; base qualities are not given.

The rearrangement joined TRBV7-8 to TRBJ1-1, with the D gene not confidently named. The receptor's source is a human donor with active COVID-19. The donor label of this sample is uncertain. The specimen sequenced was peripheral blood. This receptor has the CDR3 CASSLLTPAEAFF. The nucleotides are TGTGCCAGCAGCTTACTGACACCGGCTGAAGCTTTCTTT.